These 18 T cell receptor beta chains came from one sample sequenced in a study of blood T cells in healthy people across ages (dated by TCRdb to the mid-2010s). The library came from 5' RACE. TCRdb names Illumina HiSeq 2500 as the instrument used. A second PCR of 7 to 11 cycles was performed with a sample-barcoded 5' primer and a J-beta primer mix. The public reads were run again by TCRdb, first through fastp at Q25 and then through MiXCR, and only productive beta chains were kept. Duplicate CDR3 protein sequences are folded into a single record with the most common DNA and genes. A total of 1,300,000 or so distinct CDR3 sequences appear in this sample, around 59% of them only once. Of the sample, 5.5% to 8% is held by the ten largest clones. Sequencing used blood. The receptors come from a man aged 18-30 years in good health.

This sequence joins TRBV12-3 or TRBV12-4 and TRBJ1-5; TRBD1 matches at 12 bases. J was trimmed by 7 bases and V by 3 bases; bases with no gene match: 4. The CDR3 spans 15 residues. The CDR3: CASSFGTGGGQPQHF. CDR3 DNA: TGTGCCAGCAGTTTCGGGACAGGGGGCGGGCAGCCCCAGCATTTT.

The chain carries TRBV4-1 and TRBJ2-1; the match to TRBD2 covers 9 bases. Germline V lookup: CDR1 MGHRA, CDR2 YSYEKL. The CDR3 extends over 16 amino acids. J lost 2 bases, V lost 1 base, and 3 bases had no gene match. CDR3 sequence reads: CASSQVAGEAYNEQFF. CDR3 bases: TGCGCCAGCAGCCAAGTAGCGGGAGAGGCCTACAATGAGCAGTTCTTC.

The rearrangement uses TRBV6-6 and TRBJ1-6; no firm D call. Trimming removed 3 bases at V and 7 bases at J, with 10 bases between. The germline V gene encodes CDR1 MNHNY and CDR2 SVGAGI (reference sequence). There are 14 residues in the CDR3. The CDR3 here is CASSYQGTNSPLHF. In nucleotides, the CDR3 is TGTGCCAGCAGTTATCAAGGAACCAATTCACCCCTCCACTTT.

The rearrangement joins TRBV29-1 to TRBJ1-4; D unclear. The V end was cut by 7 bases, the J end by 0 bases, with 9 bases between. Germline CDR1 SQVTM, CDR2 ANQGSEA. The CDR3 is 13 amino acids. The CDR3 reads CSGAQATNEKLFF. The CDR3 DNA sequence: TGCAGCGGAGCTCAAGCAACTAATGAAAAACTGTTTTTT.

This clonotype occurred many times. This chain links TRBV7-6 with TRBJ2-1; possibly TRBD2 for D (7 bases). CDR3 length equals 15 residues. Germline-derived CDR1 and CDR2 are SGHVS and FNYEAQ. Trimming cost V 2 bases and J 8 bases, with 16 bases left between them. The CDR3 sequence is CASSLSGLPGDEQFF. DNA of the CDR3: TGTGCCAGCAGCTTATCGGGACTACCAGGGGATGAGCAGTTCTTC.

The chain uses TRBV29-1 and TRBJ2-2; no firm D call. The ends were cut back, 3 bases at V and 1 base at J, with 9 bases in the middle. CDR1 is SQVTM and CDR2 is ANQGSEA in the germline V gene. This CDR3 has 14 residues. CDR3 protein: CSVERTENTGELFF. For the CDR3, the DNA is TGCAGCGTTGAGCGCACAGAGAACACCGGGGAGCTGTTTTTT.

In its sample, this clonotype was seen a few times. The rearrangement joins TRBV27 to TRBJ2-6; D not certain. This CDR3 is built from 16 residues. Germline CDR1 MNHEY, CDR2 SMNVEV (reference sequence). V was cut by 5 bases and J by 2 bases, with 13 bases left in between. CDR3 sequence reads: CASSPQWGTGANVLTF. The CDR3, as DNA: TGTGCCAGCAGTCCCCAGTGGGGTACTGGGGCCAACGTCCTGACTTTC.

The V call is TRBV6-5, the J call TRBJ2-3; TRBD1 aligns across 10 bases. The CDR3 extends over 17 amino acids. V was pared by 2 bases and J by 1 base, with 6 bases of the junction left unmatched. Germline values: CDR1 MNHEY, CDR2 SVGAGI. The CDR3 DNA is TGTGCCAGCAGTTACGGGACAGGGGTCCGCGGCACAGATACGCAGTATTTT. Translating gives CASSYGTGVRGTDTQYF.

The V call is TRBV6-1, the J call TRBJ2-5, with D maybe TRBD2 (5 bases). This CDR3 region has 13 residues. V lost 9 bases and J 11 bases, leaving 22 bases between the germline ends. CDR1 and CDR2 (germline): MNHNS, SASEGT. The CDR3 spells CASSRGREDEQYF. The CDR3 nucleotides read TGTGCCAGTTCTAGAGGGAGAGAAGATGAGCAGTACTTC.

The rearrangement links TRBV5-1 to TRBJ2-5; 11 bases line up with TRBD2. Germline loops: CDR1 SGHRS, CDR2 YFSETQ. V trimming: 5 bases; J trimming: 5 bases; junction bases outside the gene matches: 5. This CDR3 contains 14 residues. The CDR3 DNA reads TGCGCCAGCAGTACTAGCGGGAGTGAGGAGACCCAGTACTTC. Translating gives CASSTSGSEETQYF.

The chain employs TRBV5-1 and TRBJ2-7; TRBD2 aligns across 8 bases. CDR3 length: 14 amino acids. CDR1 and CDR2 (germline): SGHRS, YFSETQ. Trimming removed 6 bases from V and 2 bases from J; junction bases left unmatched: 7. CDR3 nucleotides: TGCGCCAGCAAAGCGGGAGTAGGGGCCTACGAGCAGTACTTC. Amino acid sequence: CASKAGVGAYEQYF.

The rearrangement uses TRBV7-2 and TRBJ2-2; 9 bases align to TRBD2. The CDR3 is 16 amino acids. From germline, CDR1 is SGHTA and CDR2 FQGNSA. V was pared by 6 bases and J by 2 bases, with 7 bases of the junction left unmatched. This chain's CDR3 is CASSPRTSANTGELFF. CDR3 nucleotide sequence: TGTGCCAGCAGTCCTCGGACTAGCGCAAACACCGGGGAGCTGTTTTTT.

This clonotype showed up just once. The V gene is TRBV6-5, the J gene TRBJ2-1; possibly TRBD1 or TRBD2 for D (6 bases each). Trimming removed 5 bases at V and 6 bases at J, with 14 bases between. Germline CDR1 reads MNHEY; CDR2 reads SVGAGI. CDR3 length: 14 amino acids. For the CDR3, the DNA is TGTGCCAGCAGTCATAGGGGGGCGGCCAATGAGCAGTTCTTC. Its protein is CASSHRGAANEQFF.

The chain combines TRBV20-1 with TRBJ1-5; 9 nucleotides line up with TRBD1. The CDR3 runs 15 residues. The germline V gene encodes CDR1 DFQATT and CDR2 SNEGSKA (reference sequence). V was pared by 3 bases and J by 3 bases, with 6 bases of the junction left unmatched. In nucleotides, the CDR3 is TGCAGTGCTAGTCCGGGACAGGGTTACAATCAGCCCCAGCATTTT. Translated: CSASPGQGYNQPQHF.

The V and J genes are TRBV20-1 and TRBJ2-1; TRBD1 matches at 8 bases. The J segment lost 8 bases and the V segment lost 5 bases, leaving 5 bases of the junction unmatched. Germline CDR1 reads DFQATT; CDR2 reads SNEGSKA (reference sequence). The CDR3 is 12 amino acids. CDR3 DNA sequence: TGCAGTGCTCCCCGGACAGGGTATGAGCAGTTCTTC. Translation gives CSAPRTGYEQFF.

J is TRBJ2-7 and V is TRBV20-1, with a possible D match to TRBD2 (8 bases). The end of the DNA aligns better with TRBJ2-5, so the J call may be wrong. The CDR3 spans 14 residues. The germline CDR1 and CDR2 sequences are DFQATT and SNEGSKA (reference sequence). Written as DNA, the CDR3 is TGCAGTGCTACTCGACAGGGCGGGGGGGAGACCCAGTACTTC. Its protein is CSATRQGGGETQYF.

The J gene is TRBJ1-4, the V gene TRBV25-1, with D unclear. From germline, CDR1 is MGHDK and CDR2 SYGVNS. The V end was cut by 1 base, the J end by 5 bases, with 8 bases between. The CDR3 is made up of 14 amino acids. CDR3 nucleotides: TGTGCCAGCAGTGAATCGCAGAGAAATGAAAAACTGTTTTTT. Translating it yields CASSESQRNEKLFF.

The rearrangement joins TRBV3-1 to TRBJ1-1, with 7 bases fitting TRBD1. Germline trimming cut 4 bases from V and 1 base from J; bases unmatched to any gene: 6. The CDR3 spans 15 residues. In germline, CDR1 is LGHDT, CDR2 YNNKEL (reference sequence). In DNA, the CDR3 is TGTGCCAGCAGCCCTCCAGGGGGAGGGAACACTGAAGCTTTCTTT. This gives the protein CASSPPGGGNTEAFF.